The 30 T cell receptor beta chains presented below share a single source sample, sequenced in a study of cytomegalovirus exposure and HLA in healthy donors. With 60 Vbeta and 13 Jbeta primers, the PCR was carried out. TCRdb's copy holds only in-frame clones and misses some; the assay was immunoSEQ multiplex PCR. The sample has roughly 200,000 clones, approximately 80% seen once. The sample taken for sequencing was PBMCs. The source of these receptors is a woman aged 25 to 45 in good health and CMV-seronegative.

The chain carries TRBV30 and TRBJ1-2, with D tentatively TRBD1 (6 bases). Germline V lookup: CDR1 GTSNPN, CDR2 SVGIG (reference sequence). Trimming took off 2 bases at V and 5 bases at J, with 6 bases between the two ends. CDR3 size: 11 residues. CDR3 region: CAWSTGYGYTF. The CDR3 bases are TGTGCCTGGAGTACAGGGTATGGCTACACCTTC.

This clone was seen ten or more times. V gene TRBV7-9 combines with J gene TRBJ1-4, with a possible D match to TRBD1 (6 bases). V dropped 5 bases and J dropped 3 bases, with 13 bases sitting between them. CDR3 size: 15 residues. Germline CDR1 reads SEHNR; CDR2 reads FQNEAQ (reference sequence). In nucleotides, the CDR3 is TGTGCCAGCAGCACAACAGGGATAGCTAATGAAAAACTGTTTTTT. The encoded protein is CASSTTGIANEKLFF.

Details on this clone: The same CDR3 is also encoded by other DNA sequences in this sample. The V call is TRBV7-6, the J call TRBJ2-7, with D perhaps TRBD1 (5 bases). V was shortened by 5 bases and J by 0 bases, with 14 bases between the two germline ends. This CDR3 is 15 amino acids long. CDR1 SGHVS and CDR2 FNYEAQ come from the germline V gene. The CDR3 DNA reads as TGTGCCAGCAGCGAGTGGCAGGGTAGCTCCTACGAGCAGTACTTC. Translated: CASSEWQGSSYEQYF.

The chain recombines TRBV2 with TRBJ2-5; TRBD2 is a possible D gene (6 bases). The J call may not be correct, given that the DNA end is closer to TRBJ2-7. CDR3 length: 13 residues. Germline lookup yields CDR1 SNHLY and CDR2 FYNNEI. This CDR3 reads CASRAAGDYEQYF. The CDR3 bases are TGTGCCAGCAGGGCAGCGGGTGACTACGAGCAGTACTTC.

V usage is TRBV29-1 and J usage is TRBJ1-2; 8 bases map to TRBD1. Germline V lookup: CDR1 SQVTM, CDR2 ANQGSEA. The CDR3 extends over 12 amino acids. J was trimmed by 5 bases and V by 6 bases; bases with no gene match: 5. The CDR3 DNA reads as TGCAGCGTCCTGACAGGGGAATATGGCTACACCTTC. Translating gives CSVLTGEYGYTF.

This clone was detected only once. V is TRBV5-1 and J is TRBJ2-5; maybe TRBD2 (6 bases). From germline, CDR1 is SGHRS and CDR2 YFSETQ. The CDR3 has 14 residues. Trimming left V 0 bases short and J 5 bases short, with 11 bases between. The CDR3 nucleotides read TGCGCCAGCAGCTTGGCCGCGGGGCCTGAGACCCAGTACTTC. Translated: CASSLAAGPETQYF.

This clone appeared a few times. The rearrangement uses TRBV2 and TRBJ2-3, with 8 bases identical to TRBD2. Germline CDR1 SNHLY, CDR2 FYNNEI. The trim removed 5 bases at V and 3 bases at J, leaving 16 bases unmatched. The CDR3 totals 18 residues. The CDR3 is CASSPLGLRGGRTDTQYF. The CDR3 DNA sequence: TGTGCCAGCAGTCCCCTCGGGCTACGCGGGGGGAGAACAGATACGCAGTATTTT.

CDR3 sequence (DNA): TGTGCCAGTAGTATTTTGGACAGGGCCTACGAGCAGTACTTC. Residues: CASSILDRAYEQYF. The V gene is TRBV19, the J gene TRBJ2-7, with 8 nucleotides matching TRBD1. The V and J ends lost 3 bases and 2 bases, in that order; junction bases with no gene match: 3. Germline V gene sequence: CDR1 LNHDA, CDR2 SQIVND (reference sequence). The CDR3 contains 14 residues.

This clone was picked up one time. The chain joins TRBV10-3 to TRBJ2-7, with D possibly being TRBD1 (6 bases). Germline V gene sequence: CDR1 ENHRY, CDR2 SYGVKD. V gave up 4 bases and J gave up 6 bases, with 19 bases separating them. The CDR3 has 15 amino acids. For the CDR3, the DNA is TGTGCCATCAGTGCTTCACAGGGTGCTGGGGGCGAGCAGTACTTC. Protein: CAISASQGAGGEQYF.

The chain is built from TRBV6-8 and TRBJ2-7; TRBD2 matches 7 bases. Germline CDR1 reads MNHGY; CDR2 reads SAAAGT. The J segment lost 3 bases and the V segment lost 6 bases, leaving 20 bases of the junction unmatched. The length of the CDR3 is 18 residues. The CDR3 DNA sequence: TGTGCCAGCAGCCCCTCGGCGCTAGCGGATTCTCGTGACTACGAGCAGTACTTC. Translating gives CASSPSALADSRDYEQYF.

The chain links TRBV25-1 to TRBJ2-7; weak D call: TRBD1 (6 bases). CDR1 is MGHDK, CDR2 SYGVNS, per germline. V shed 7 bases and J shed 3 bases, with 13 bases lying between them. CDR3 size: 13 residues. In DNA form, the CDR3 reads TGTGCCAGCAATCGGGGCAGGGGCTACGAGCAGTACTTC. Translated: CASNRGRGYEQYF.

The gene calls are TRBV23-1 and TRBJ2-1; 8 bases match TRBD2. TRBV23-1 is known as an ORF, though its function is uncertain. The V gene end was trimmed by 1 base and the J gene end by 5 bases; junction bases not matched to a gene: 13. The CDR3 contains 18 residues. The CDR3 bases are TGCGCCAGCAGTCAATTGGTTTCCGGGAGGGAAAAAAACAATGAGCAGTTCTTC. It codes for CASSQLVSGREKNNEQFF.

The chain recombines TRBV5-1 with TRBJ2-5; 8 bases match TRBD2. The CDR3 has 16 residues. Unmatched junction bases numbered 13, after V lost 4 bases and J lost 5 bases. The germline CDR1 and CDR2 sequences are SGHRS and YFSETQ. CDR3: CASSPLTSGVFETQYF. In DNA form, the CDR3 reads TGCGCCAGCAGCCCGCTTACTAGCGGAGTATTCGAGACCCAGTACTTC.

V and J are TRBV5-1 and TRBJ2-5; 9 bases are a match to TRBD2. J gave up 1 base and V 0 bases, and 16 bases lay outside the gene matches. The germline V gene encodes CDR1 SGHRS and CDR2 YFSETQ. The CDR3 is 20 residues long. The CDR3 is CASSLVSLDQREASQETQYF. In DNA, the CDR3 is TGCGCCAGCAGCTTGGTTTCTCTCGACCAGCGGGAGGCCTCCCAAGAGACCCAGTACTTC.

The gene calls are TRBV29-1 and TRBJ1-2; perhaps TRBD1 as D (6 bases). Germline V lookup: CDR1 SQVTM, CDR2 ANQGSEA. This CDR3 region has 14 residues. V was trimmed by 4 bases and J by 4 bases, leaving 16 bases between them. The CDR3 DNA sequence: TGCAGCGTTGGCTCTACCCTAGGGGGCTATGGCTACACCTTC. This gives the protein CSVGSTLGGYGYTF.

The J gene is TRBJ1-5, the V gene TRBV12-5, with 8 nucleotides matching TRBD1. The CDR3 has 16 amino acids. V shed 3 bases, J shed 5 bases, and the junction held 9 bases outside the gene matches. The germline V gene has CDR1 LGHNT and CDR2 FRNRAP. The CDR3: CASGFLDRESDQPQHF. The CDR3 DNA sequence: TGTGCTAGTGGTTTTTTGGACAGGGAGAGCGATCAGCCCCAGCATTTT.

This chain uses TRBV9 with TRBJ2-3, with 8 positions matching TRBD1. The ends lost 1 base at V and 5 bases at J; junction bases unmatched: 6. Germline V CDR1 and CDR2: SGDLS, YYNGEE. There are 15 residues in the CDR3. The CDR3 region is CASSVRQGQGDTQYF. The CDR3 DNA sequence: TGTGCCAGCAGCGTAAGACAGGGGCAGGGAGATACGCAGTATTTT.

This clone was observed a single time. This rearrangement joins TRBV7-9 to TRBJ2-4, with D perhaps TRBD2 (6 bases). Germline V gene lookup returns CDR1 SEHNR and CDR2 FQNEAQ (reference sequence). V shed 5 bases and J shed 1 base, with 15 bases lying between them. The CDR3 extends over 16 amino acids. In DNA, the CDR3 is TGTGCCAGCAGCCTATCCCATGGAGGGGCCAAAAACATTCAGTACTTC. Residues: CASSLSHGGAKNIQYF.

V usage is TRBV7-9 and J usage is TRBJ2-7, with D tentatively TRBD2 (5 bases). Deletions cut 4 bases from V and 0 bases from J, with 10 bases between. CDR1 is SEHNR and CDR2 is FQNEAQ in the germline V gene (reference sequence). The CDR3 is 14 residues long. This CDR3 is CASSSSGSSYEQYF. The CDR3 DNA follows: TGTGCCAGCAGCTCCTCGGGGAGCTCCTACGAGCAGTACTTC.

CDR3 in amino acids: CASSQGDGRNEQFF. The CDR3, as DNA: TGTGCCAGCAGCCAAGGTGACGGGAGGAATGAGCAGTTCTTC. The gene calls are TRBV4-2 and TRBJ2-1, with 7 positions matching TRBD2. The CDR3 runs 14 residues. Germline assignment: CDR1 LGHNA and CDR2 YNFKEQ. Trimming at V came to 1 base and at J to 7 bases, leaving 4 bases not matched to a gene.

The rearrangement uses TRBV7-2 and TRBJ2-5, with TRBD2 identical over 9 bases. Germline V CDR1 and CDR2: SGHTA, FQGNSA. There are 16 residues in the CDR3. The junction had 9 bases not matched to a gene; V was cut back by 5 bases and J by 2 bases. CDR3 DNA sequence: TGTGCCAGCAGCCCCCGACTAGCGGAGATTCAAGAGACCCAGTACTTC. Its translation: CASSPRLAEIQETQYF.

There are a few counts of this clone. Within the sample, other DNA sequences also encode this same CDR3. The chain employs TRBV27 and TRBJ2-7; 8 bases match TRBD1. The CDR3 contains 14 residues. Germline CDR1 reads MNHEY; CDR2 reads SMNVEV (reference sequence). With V trimmed by 3 bases and J by 2 bases, 3 bases remained unmatched. Written as DNA, the CDR3 is TGTGCCAGCAGTTTCGACAGGGGTGCCTACGAGCAGTACTTC. This translates into CASSFDRGAYEQYF.

In this sample, this clone turned up a few times. This rearrangement joins TRBV7-8 to TRBJ2-7; 10 nucleotides agree with TRBD1. The CDR3 covers 12 residues. The germline CDR1 and CDR2 sequences are SGHVS and FQNEAQ. CDR3 nucleotides: TGTGCACGGGGACAGGGGAATTACGAGCAGTACTTC. This gives the protein CARGQGNYEQYF.

V is TRBV18 and J is TRBJ1-3; maybe TRBD1 (5 bases). V was pared by 3 bases and J by 0 bases, with 12 bases between. The germline gives CDR1 KGHSH, CDR2 LQKENI. This CDR3 comprises 16 residues. The CDR3 is CASSPQGIPSGNTIYF. In nucleotides, the CDR3 is TGTGCCAGCTCACCCCAGGGAATACCCTCTGGAAACACCATATATTTT.

The V gene is TRBV5-1, the J gene TRBJ1-2, with D possibly matching TRBD1 (6 bases). CDR1 SGHRS and CDR2 YFSETQ come from the germline V gene. Trimming left V 4 bases short and J 5 bases short, with 9 bases between. The CDR3 is made up of 12 amino acids. The CDR3 nucleotides are TGCGCCAGCAGCGAGGGGGAATATGGCTACACCTTC. Translated, it gives CASSEGEYGYTF.

The chain links TRBV9 to TRBJ2-1, with 9 bases matching TRBD2. V was clipped by 3 bases and J by 8 bases; unmatched bases: 15. The length of the CDR3 is 17 residues. CDR1 and CDR2 from the germline V gene are SGDLS and YYNGEE. CDR3 protein: CASSGEGGREGGYEQFF. CDR3 DNA: TGTGCCAGCAGCGGAGAGGGAGGGCGGGAGGGCGGTTATGAGCAGTTCTTC. Supplemented by reference TRBV9 and TRBJ2-1, the full variable domain reads DSGVTQTPKHLITATGQRVTLRCSPRSGDLSVYWYQQSLDQGLQFLIQYYNGEERAKGNILERFSAQQFPDLHSELNLSSLELGDSALYFCASSGEGGREGGYEQFFGPGTRLTVL.

This chain joins TRBV6-5 and TRBJ1-6; D gene uncertain. Germline-derived CDR1 and CDR2 are MNHEY and SVGAGI. V was trimmed by 6 bases and J by 7 bases, leaving 13 bases between them. CDR3 size: 14 residues. The CDR3 nucleotides are TGTGCCAGCAGATGGAGGGCAGCAAATTCACCCCTCCACTTT. Protein product: CASRWRAANSPLHF.

V is TRBV5-1 and J is TRBJ2-7; 8 bases are shared with TRBD2. The germline V gene encodes CDR1 SGHRS and CDR2 YFSETQ. J gave up 0 bases and V 3 bases, and 5 bases lay outside the gene matches. The CDR3 loop spans 15 amino acids. CDR3 nucleotide sequence: TGCGCCAGCAGCTCTCGGACTAGCCGCTCCTACGAGCAGTACTTC. Amino acid sequence: CASSSRTSRSYEQYF. Supplemented by reference TRBV5-1 and TRBJ2-7, the full variable domain reads KAGVTQTPRYLIKTRGQQVTLSCSPISGHRSVSWYQQTPGQGLQFLFEYFSETQRNKGNFPGRFSGRQFSNSRSEMNVSTLELGDSALYLCASSSRTSRSYEQYFGPGTRLTVT.

V is TRBV27 and J is TRBJ1-2; D is perhaps TRBD1 (6 bases). The CDR3 consists of 16 residues. The V and J ends lost 0 bases and 4 bases respectively, with 15 bases between them. Germline loops: CDR1 MNHEY, CDR2 SMNVEV (reference sequence). This CDR3 reads CASSLSKQGFPYGYTF. Here the CDR3 DNA reads TGTGCCAGCAGTTTATCGAAACAGGGTTTCCCCTATGGCTACACCTTC.

This chain connects TRBV20-1 to TRBJ2-3; no definite D call. Germline V CDR1 and CDR2: DFQATT, SNEGSKA (reference sequence). V dropped 6 bases and J dropped 3 bases, with 4 bases sitting between them. This CDR3 has 10 amino acids. The CDR3 coding sequence is TGCAGTGCCGAGACAGATACGCAGTATTTT. Translation: CSAETDTQYF.